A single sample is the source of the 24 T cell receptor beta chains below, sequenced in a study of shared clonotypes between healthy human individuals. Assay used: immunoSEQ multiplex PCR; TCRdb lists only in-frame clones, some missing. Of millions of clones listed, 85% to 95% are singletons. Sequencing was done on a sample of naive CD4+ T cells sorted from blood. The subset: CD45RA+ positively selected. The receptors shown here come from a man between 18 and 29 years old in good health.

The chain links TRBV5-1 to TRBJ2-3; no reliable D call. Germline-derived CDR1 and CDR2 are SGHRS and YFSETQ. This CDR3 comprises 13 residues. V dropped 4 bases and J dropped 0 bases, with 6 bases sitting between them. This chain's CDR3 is CASSRASTDTQYF. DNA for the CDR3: TGCGCCAGCAGCAGGGCTAGCACAGATACGCAGTATTTT.

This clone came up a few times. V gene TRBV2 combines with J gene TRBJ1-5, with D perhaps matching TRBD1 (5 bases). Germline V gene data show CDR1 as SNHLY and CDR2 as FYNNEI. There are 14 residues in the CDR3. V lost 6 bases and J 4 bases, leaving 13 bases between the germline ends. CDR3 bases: TGTGCCAGCAGGGGGGGGACGGAGAATCAGCCCCAGCATTTT. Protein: CASRGGTENQPQHF.

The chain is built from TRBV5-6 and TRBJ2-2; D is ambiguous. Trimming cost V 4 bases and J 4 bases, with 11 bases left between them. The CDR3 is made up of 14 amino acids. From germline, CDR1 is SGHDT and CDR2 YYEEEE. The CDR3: CASSRYRFTGELFF. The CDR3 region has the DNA TGTGCCAGCAGCCGATATCGTTTCACCGGGGAGCTGTTTTTT.

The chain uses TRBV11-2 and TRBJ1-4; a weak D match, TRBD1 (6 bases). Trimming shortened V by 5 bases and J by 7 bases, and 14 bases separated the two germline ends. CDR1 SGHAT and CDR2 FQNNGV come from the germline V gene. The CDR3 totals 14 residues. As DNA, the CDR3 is TGTGCCAGCAGCCCCCATGGGGGCAGTGAAAAACTGTTTTTT. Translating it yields CASSPHGGSEKLFF.

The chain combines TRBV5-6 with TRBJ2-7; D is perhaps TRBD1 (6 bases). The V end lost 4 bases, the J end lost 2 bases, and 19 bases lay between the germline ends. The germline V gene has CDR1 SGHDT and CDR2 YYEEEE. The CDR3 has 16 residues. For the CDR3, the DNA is TGTGCCAGCAGCGTTTCTCCGGGACACAGCACCTACGAGCAGTACTTC. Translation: CASSVSPGHSTYEQYF.

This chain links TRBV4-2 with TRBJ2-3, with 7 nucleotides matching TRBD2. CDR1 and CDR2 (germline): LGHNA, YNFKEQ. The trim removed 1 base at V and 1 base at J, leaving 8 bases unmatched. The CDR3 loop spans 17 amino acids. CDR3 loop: CASSQVASGKRTDTQYF. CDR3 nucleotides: TGTGCCAGCAGCCAAGTGGCAAGCGGGAAACGCACAGATACGCAGTATTTT.

CDR3 sequence reads: CASREAGEADTQYF. As DNA, the CDR3 is TGTGCCAGCAGAGAAGCGGGAGAAGCTGATACGCAGTATTTT. The chain combines TRBV7-2 with TRBJ2-3; 8 bases align to TRBD2. Losses at the gene ends were 6 bases for V and 6 bases for J; bases not matched to a gene: 8. Germline V CDR1 and CDR2: SGHTA, FQGNSA. This CDR3 comprises 14 residues.

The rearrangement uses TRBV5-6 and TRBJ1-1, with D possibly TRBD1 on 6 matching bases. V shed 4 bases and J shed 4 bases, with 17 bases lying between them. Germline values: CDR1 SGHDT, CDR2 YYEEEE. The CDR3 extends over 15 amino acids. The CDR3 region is CASSGETGRSTEAFF. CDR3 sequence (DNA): TGTGCCAGCAGCGGAGAAACAGGGAGGAGCACTGAAGCTTTCTTT.

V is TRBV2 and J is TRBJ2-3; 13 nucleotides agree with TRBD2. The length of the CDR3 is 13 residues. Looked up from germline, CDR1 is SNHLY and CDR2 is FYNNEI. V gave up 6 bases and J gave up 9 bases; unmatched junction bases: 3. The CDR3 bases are TGTGCCAGCAGCCGACTAGCGGGGGGCACGCAGTATTTT. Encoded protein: CASSRLAGGTQYF.

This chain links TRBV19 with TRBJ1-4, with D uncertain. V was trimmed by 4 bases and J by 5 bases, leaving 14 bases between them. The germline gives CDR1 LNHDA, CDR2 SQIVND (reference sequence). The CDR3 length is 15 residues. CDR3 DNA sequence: TGTGCCAGTAGTACCAACACGGACGTAAATGAAAAACTGTTTTTT. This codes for CASSTNTDVNEKLFF.

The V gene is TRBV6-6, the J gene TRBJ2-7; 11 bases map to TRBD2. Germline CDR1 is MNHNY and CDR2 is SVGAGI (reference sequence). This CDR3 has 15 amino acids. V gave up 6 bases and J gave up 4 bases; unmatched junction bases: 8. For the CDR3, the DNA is TGTGCCAGCAGGAGCGATAGCGGGAGGGGGTACGAGCAGTACTTC. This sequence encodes CASRSDSGRGYEQYF.

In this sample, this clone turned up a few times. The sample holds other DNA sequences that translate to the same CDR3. The CDR3 region is CASSLRGNQPQHF. The CDR3 DNA reads as TGTGCCAGCAGTTTAAGGGGGAATCAGCCCCAGCATTTT. The rearrangement links TRBV27 to TRBJ1-5; the D gene is possibly TRBD1 (6 bases). V lost 2 bases and J lost 4, with 6 bases in between. Germline V gives CDR1 MNHEY, CDR2 SMNVEV (reference sequence). The CDR3 sequence is 13 residues long.

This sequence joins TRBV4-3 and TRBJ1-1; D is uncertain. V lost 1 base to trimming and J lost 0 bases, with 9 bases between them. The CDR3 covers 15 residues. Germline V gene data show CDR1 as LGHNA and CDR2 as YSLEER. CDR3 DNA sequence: TGCGCCAGCAGCCAAGCAAATGGATTGAACACTGAAGCTTTCTTT. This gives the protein CASSQANGLNTEAFF.

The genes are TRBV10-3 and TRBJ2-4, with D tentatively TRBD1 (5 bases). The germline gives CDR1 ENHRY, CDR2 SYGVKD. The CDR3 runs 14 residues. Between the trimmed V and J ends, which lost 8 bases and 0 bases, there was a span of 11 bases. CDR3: CAIPDREAKNIQYF. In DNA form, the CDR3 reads TGTGCCATCCCCGACAGAGAAGCCAAAAACATTCAGTACTTC.

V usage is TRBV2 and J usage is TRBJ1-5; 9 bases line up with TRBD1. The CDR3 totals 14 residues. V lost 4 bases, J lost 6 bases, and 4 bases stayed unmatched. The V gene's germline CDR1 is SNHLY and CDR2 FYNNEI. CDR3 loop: CASSGTGVFQPQHF. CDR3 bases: TGTGCCAGCAGTGGGACAGGGGTTTTTCAGCCCCAGCATTTT.

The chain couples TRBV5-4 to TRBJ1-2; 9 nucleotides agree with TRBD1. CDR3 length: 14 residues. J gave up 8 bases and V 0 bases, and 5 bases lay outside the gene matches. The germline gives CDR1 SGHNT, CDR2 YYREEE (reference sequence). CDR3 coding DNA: TGTGCCAGCAGCTTGGTACAGGGGGCATTAGGCTACACCTTC. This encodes CASSLVQGALGYTF.

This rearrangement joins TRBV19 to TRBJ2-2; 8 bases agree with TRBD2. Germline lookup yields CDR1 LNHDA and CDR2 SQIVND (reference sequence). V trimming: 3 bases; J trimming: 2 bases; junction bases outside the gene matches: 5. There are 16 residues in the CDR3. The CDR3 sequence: CASSMGGGPNTGELFF. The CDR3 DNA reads TGTGCCAGTAGTATGGGCGGGGGGCCCAACACCGGGGAGCTGTTTTTT.

CDR3 amino acids: CAWADGGGGADTQYF. CDR3 DNA sequence: TGTGCCTGGGCCGATGGAGGGGGAGGGGCAGATACGCAGTATTTT. J is TRBJ2-3 and V is TRBV30; D is possibly TRBD2 (7 bases). The CDR3 has 15 amino acids. V lost 5 bases, J lost 4 bases, and 19 bases lay in between. Germline V lookup: CDR1 GTSNPN, CDR2 SVGIG (reference sequence).

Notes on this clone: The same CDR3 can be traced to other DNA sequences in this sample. The CDR3 bases are TGTGCCAGCAGCTTGGGGCTCGGTGAAAAACTGTTTTTT. This sequence encodes CASSLGLGEKLFF. The chain joins TRBV7-3 to TRBJ1-4; D is perhaps TRBD1 (5 bases). V was trimmed by 3 bases and J by 7 bases, leaving 9 bases between them. This CDR3 comprises 13 residues. Germline V CDR1 and CDR2: SGHTA, FQGTGA.

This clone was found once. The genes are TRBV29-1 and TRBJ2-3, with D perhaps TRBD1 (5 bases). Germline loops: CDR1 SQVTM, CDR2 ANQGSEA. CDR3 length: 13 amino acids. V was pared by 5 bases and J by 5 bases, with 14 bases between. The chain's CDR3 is CSVNTRQGDTQYF. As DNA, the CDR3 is TGCAGCGTTAATACCCGCCAGGGAGATACGCAGTATTTT.

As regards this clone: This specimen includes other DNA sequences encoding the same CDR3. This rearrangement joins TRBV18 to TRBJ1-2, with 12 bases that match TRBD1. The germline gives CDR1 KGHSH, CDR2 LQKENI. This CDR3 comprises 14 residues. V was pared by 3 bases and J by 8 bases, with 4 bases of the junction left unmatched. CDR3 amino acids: CASSPGQGAGGYTF. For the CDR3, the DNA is TGTGCCAGCTCACCGGGACAGGGGGCTGGGGGCTACACCTTC.

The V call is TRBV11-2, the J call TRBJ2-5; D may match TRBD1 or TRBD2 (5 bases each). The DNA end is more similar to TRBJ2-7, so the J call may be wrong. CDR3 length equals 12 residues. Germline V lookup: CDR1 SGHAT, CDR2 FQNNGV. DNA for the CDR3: TGTGCCAGCAGCTCGAGGGGCTACGAGCAGTACTTC. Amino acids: CASSSRGYEQYF.

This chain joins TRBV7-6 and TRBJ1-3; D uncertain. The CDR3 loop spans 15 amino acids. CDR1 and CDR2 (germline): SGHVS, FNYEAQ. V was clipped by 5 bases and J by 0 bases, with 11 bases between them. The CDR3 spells CASSEDRSSGNTIYF. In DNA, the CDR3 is TGTGCCAGCAGCGAAGACCGGTCCTCTGGAAACACCATATATTTT.

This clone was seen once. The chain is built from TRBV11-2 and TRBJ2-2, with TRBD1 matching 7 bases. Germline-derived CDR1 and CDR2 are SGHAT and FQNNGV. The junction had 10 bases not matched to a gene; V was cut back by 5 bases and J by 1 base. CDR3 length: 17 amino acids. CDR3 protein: CASSPYLGGQNTGELFF. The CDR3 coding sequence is TGTGCCAGCAGCCCCTATTTAGGGGGCCAGAACACCGGGGAGCTGTTTTTT.